This T cell receptor beta chain came from a study of control samples from healthy donors and cancer patients. Per the germline V gene, CDR1 is GTSNPN and CDR2 is SVGIG (reference sequence). This CDR3 has 13 amino acids. V was shortened by 3 bases and J by 1 base, with 9 bases between the two germline ends. Repertoires were generated with immunoSEQ multiplex PCR, while TCRdb's copy carries only in-frame clones and drops some. This sample has roughly 100,000 clones, with around 90% found just once. The origin of this receptor is a human donor in good health. The donor label of this sample is uncertain. Sequencing was done on a sample of blood. The genes are TRBV30 and TRBJ1-1; D uncertain. The CDR3 sequence is CAWRETANTEAFF. DNA for the CDR3: TGTGCCTGGAGGGAAACAGCGAACACTGAAGCTTTCTTT.